Each of the 25 T cell receptor beta chains below was sequenced from the same sample in a study of early T cells in non-severe SARS-CoV-2 infection. One entry per CDR3 protein results from TCRdb running MiXCR on the 5' RACE reads. This sample carries about 71,000 distinct CDR3 sequences, roughly an eighth of them seen once, and the ten largest clones take about an eighth. Sequencing was performed on whole blood. These receptors all come from an adult who was a healthcare worker with PCR-confirmed SARS-CoV-2 infection or an uninfected control (not recorded which).

This chain links TRBV30 with TRBJ2-1, with D perhaps assigned TRBD1 or TRBD2 (5 bases each). Between the trimmed V and J ends, which lost 0 bases and 6 bases, there was a span of 15 bases. CDR1 is GTSNPN, CDR2 SVGIG, per germline (reference sequence). The length of the CDR3 is 15 residues. The CDR3 loop is CAWSVGLEGFNEQFF. The DNA of the CDR3 is TGTGCCTGGAGTGTAGGCTTAGAGGGGTTCAATGAGCAGTTCTTC.

The J gene is TRBJ2-3, the V gene TRBV6-4, with TRBD2 matching over 9 bases. The germline V gene has CDR1 MRHNA and CDR2 SNTAGT. This CDR3 spans 16 amino acids. The V and J ends lost 6 bases and 0 bases, in that order; junction bases with no gene match: 7. In nucleotides, the CDR3 is TGTGCCAGCAGCGCATCAGCGGGGGGAAGCACAGATACGCAGTATTTT. This gives the protein CASSASAGGSTDTQYF.

This clonotype was picked up one time. This chain joins TRBV3-1 and TRBJ1-6; D unresolved. This CDR3 comprises 13 residues. V lost 0 bases and J lost 8, with 5 bases in between. In germline, CDR1 is LGHDT, CDR2 YNNKEL (reference sequence). The CDR3: CASSQDRDSPLHF. CDR3 DNA: TGTGCCAGCAGCCAAGATAGAGATTCACCCCTCCACTTT.

V usage is TRBV29-1 and J usage is TRBJ1-1, with unresolved D. V lost 2 bases and J 0 bases, leaving 7 bases between the germline ends. The CDR3 is 13 amino acids. Germline V gene sequence: CDR1 SQVTM, CDR2 ANQGSEA. The CDR3 DNA reads as TGCAGCGTTGAATCCGACATGAACACTGAAGCTTTCTTT. It is translated as CSVESDMNTEAFF.

This clonotype was detected ten times or more. V and J are TRBV12-3 or TRBV12-4 and TRBJ1-2; D is unclear. The CDR3 totals 13 residues. Trimming took 6 bases from V and 5 from J, leaving 13 bases between them. In DNA, the CDR3 is TGTGCCAGCAGCCCAAGAGCGGGGTATGGCTACACCTTC. Protein product: CASSPRAGYGYTF.

In this sample, this clonotype turned up many times. This sequence joins TRBV29-1 and TRBJ2-2; weak D call: TRBD1 (5 bases). Germline assignment: CDR1 SQVTM and CDR2 ANQGSEA. CDR3 length equals 13 residues. The V end lost 8 bases, the J end lost 4 bases, and 14 bases lay between the germline ends. The CDR3 nucleotides are TGCAGCCTCCGGCAGGGAAGCACCGGGGAGCTGTTTTTT. It translates to CSLRQGSTGELFF.

The chain links TRBV12-3 or TRBV12-4 to TRBJ1-4; 10 nucleotides line up with TRBD1. CDR3 size: 16 residues. The trim removed 5 bases at V and 8 bases at J, leaving 11 bases unmatched. In DNA form, the CDR3 reads TGTGCCAGCAGTCTTCTTCCGGGACAGGGGATAGAAAAACTGTTTTTT. It translates to CASSLLPGQGIEKLFF.

The chain recombines TRBV11-3 with TRBJ2-3; the D is unclear. Trimming cost V 0 bases and J 7 bases, with 14 bases left between them. The germline gives CDR1 SGHNT, CDR2 YENEEA. The CDR3 loop spans 15 amino acids. CDR3 sequence: CASSLEGVGLNTQYF. The DNA for the CDR3 is TGTGCCAGCAGCTTAGAAGGTGTCGGGTTGAATACGCAGTATTTT.

In its sample, this clonotype was seen a few times. CDR3 nucleotide sequence: TGTGCCAGCGGGGGAACCGGGACCCCCGACGAGCAGTACTTC. This gives the protein CASGGTGTPDEQYF. The chain recombines TRBV2 with TRBJ2-7, with D perhaps assigned TRBD1 or TRBD2 (5 bases each). V was pared by 8 bases and J by 5 bases, with 19 bases between. In germline, CDR1 is SNHLY, CDR2 FYNNEI. The CDR3 has 14 residues.

The rearrangement uses TRBV6-2 or TRBV6-3 and TRBJ1-2, with TRBD1 matching over 7 bases. This CDR3 has 12 residues. J was trimmed by 4 bases and V by 5 bases; bases with no gene match: 1. Germline CDR1 and CDR2: MNHEY and SVGEGT. The CDR3 region has the DNA TGTGCCAGCAGTCGGGACAGCTATGGCTACACCTTC. It yields the protein CASSRDSYGYTF.

This clonotype was recorded a few times. The rearrangement joins TRBV20-1 to TRBJ2-7; D is perhaps TRBD1 (5 bases). The CDR3 totals 12 residues. The V gene lost 5 bases and the J gene lost 5 bases, with 13 bases spanning the gap. The germline CDR1 and CDR2 sequences are DFQATT and SNEGSKA (reference sequence). CDR3 loop: CSAGRQDNEQYF. The DNA of the CDR3 is TGCAGTGCTGGGCGCCAGGACAACGAGCAGTACTTC.

The J gene is TRBJ1-1, the V gene TRBV9; D is uncertain. This CDR3 comprises 14 residues. CDR1 SGDLS and CDR2 YYNGEE come from the germline V gene. With 0 bases removed from V and 2 bases from J, the gap between germline ends came to 8 bases. The CDR3 DNA is TGTGCCAGCAGCGTAGTAGTGGGAAACACTGAAGCTTTCTTT. This encodes CASSVVVGNTEAFF. Full variable domain (rest looked up from reference TRBV9 and TRBJ1-1): DSGVTQTPKHLITATGQRVTLRCSPRSGDLSVYWYQQSLDQGLQFLIQYYNGEERAKGNILERFSAQQFPDLHSELNLSSLELGDSALYFCASSVVVGNTEAFFGQGTRLTVV.

The V and J genes are TRBV11-2 and TRBJ2-1; the match to TRBD2 covers 14 bases. From germline, CDR1 is SGHAT and CDR2 FQNNGV. The V segment lost 5 bases and the J segment 2 bases; nucleotides outside the gene matches: 5. This CDR3 is 17 amino acids long. The CDR3 bases are TGTGCCAGCAGCGTCGGGACTAGCGGGGGAGCCTACAATGAGCAGTTCTTC. Encoded protein: CASSVGTSGGAYNEQFF.

This clonotype was detected a few times. The rearrangement links TRBV18 to TRBJ1-4; no definite D call. V lost 3 bases to trimming and J lost 4 bases, with 6 bases between them. The length of the CDR3 is 13 residues. Looked up from germline, CDR1 is KGHSH and CDR2 is LQKENI. Here the CDR3 DNA reads TGTGCCAGCTCACCGGGTATTAATGAAAAACTGTTTTTT. This sequence encodes CASSPGINEKLFF.

In this sample, this clonotype turned up a few times. The chain has TRBV7-9 and TRBJ2-1; D possibly matches TRBD1 or TRBD2 (6 bases each). The CDR3 totals 15 residues. V gave up 1 base and J gave up 6 bases, with 13 bases separating them. Germline V gene lookup returns CDR1 SEHNR and CDR2 FQNEAQ (reference sequence). In DNA form, the CDR3 reads TGTGCCAGCAGCTTAGGCCCGGGGGCGGTCAATGAGCAGTTCTTC. Its protein product is CASSLGPGAVNEQFF. Variable domain in full (rest from reference TRBV7-9 and TRBJ2-1): DTGVSQNPRHKITKRGQNVTFRCDPISEHNRLYWYRQTLGQGPEFLTYFQNEAQLEKSRLLSDRFSAERPKGSFSTLEIQRTEQGDSAMYLCASSLGPGAVNEQFFGPGTRLTVL.

The chain is built from TRBV5-5 and TRBJ2-7; D perhaps matches TRBD2 (5 bases). Between the trimmed V and J ends, which lost 0 bases and 3 bases, there was a span of 13 bases. The CDR3 length is 15 residues. Germline loops: CDR1 SGHKS, CDR2 YYEKEE (reference sequence). The CDR3 region has the DNA TGTGCCAGCAGCTTGGCCATGCAGACTATCTACGAGCAGTACTTC. It encodes CASSLAMQTIYEQYF.

This clonotype was seen only a few times. The V and J genes are TRBV7-9 and TRBJ2-1; D uncertain. CDR3 size: 15 residues. The germline CDR1 and CDR2 sequences are SEHNR and FQNEAQ (reference sequence). V was pared by 2 bases and J by 8 bases, with 16 bases between. The CDR3 nucleotides read TGTGCCAGCAGCTTACAGTCGGGTGTTGTCGATGAGCAGTTCTTC. This gives the protein CASSLQSGVVDEQFF.

The J gene is TRBJ2-3, the V gene TRBV10-3; D possibly corresponds to TRBD2 (7 bases). This CDR3 contains 15 residues. The germline V and J ends were trimmed by 6 bases and 0 bases, with 13 bases remaining between them. The germline V gene has CDR1 ENHRY and CDR2 SYGVKD. In DNA, the CDR3 is TGTGCCATCAGGGACGGCGGGGGCAGCACAGATACGCAGTATTTT. Encoded protein: CAIRDGGGSTDTQYF.

The J gene is TRBJ1-2, the V gene TRBV29-1, with TRBD1 matching over 7 bases. Looked up from germline, CDR1 is SQVTM and CDR2 is ANQGSEA. Losses at the gene ends were 4 bases for V and 5 bases for J; bases not matched to a gene: 4. This CDR3 region has 12 residues. CDR3 in amino acids: CSVVQGMYGYTF. For the CDR3, the DNA is TGCAGCGTTGTACAGGGGATGTATGGCTACACCTTC.

The sample holds many counts of this clonotype. The V call is TRBV5-1, the J call TRBJ1-4; TRBD1 agrees at 8 bases. Unmatched junction bases numbered 4, after V lost 0 bases and J lost 6 bases. This CDR3 region has 15 residues. Germline CDR1 reads SGHRS; CDR2 reads YFSETQ. The CDR3 DNA is TGCGCCAGCAGCTTGGGACAGGGGCCCTATGAAAAACTGTTTTTT. Its translation: CASSLGQGPYEKLFF.

The genes are TRBV6-6 and TRBJ1-5; possible D gene TRBD1, 5 bases. V was clipped by 6 bases and J by 0 bases, with 9 bases between them. In germline, CDR1 is MNHNY, CDR2 SVGAGI (reference sequence). This CDR3 has 14 residues. This CDR3 is CASSPGNSNQPQHF. As DNA, the CDR3 is TGTGCCAGCAGCCCAGGGAATAGCAATCAGCCCCAGCATTTT.

CDR3 amino acids: CSVAGGTGELFF. CDR3 nucleotide sequence: TGCAGCGTTGCGGGGGGCACCGGGGAGCTGTTTTTT. The V call is TRBV29-1, the J call TRBJ2-2; TRBD2 matches 7 bases. CDR3 length: 12 residues. Trimming at V came to 4 bases and at J to 4 bases, leaving 0 bases not matched to a gene. Germline CDR1 is SQVTM and CDR2 is ANQGSEA.

This clonotype was observed a few times. This sequence joins TRBV11-2 and TRBJ2-3; 9 bases map to TRBD1. Per germline, CDR1 SGHAT and CDR2 FQNNGV. Trimming cost V 4 bases and J 14 bases; bases outside gene matches: 13. This CDR3 spans 14 amino acids. The DNA for the CDR3 is TGTGCCAGCAGCTCGGGACAGGGTAGGGCGAAATGGTATTTT. Residues: CASSSGQGRAKWYF.

The chain carries TRBV2 and TRBJ1-1, with D unclear. CDR1 and CDR2 from the germline V gene are SNHLY and FYNNEI. With 1 base removed from V and 9 bases from J, the gap between germline ends came to 6 bases. This CDR3 has 11 amino acids. The CDR3 region is CASSEVRQAFF. CDR3 coding DNA: TGTGCCAGCAGTGAAGTCAGACAAGCTTTCTTT.

This clonotype was recorded many times. The chain employs TRBV29-1 and TRBJ2-3; possibly TRBD1 or TRBD2 for D (6 bases each). This CDR3 region has 14 residues. Between the trimmed V and J ends, which lost 3 bases and 2 bases, there was a span of 12 bases. CDR1 is SQVTM and CDR2 is ANQGSEA in the germline V gene. The CDR3 region is CSVDVGGITDTQYF. CDR3 DNA: TGCAGCGTTGATGTGGGGGGCATCACAGATACGCAGTATTTT.